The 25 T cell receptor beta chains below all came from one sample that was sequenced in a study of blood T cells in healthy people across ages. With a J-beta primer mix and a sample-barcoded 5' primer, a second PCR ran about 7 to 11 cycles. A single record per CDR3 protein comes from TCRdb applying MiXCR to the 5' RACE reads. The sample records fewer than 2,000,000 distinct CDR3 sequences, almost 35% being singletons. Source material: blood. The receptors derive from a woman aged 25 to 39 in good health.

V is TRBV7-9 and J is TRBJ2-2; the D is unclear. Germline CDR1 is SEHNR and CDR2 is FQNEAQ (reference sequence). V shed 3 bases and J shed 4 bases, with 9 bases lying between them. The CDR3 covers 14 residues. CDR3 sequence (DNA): TGTGCCAGCAGCTTGCCCGTGAGCACCGGGGAGCTGTTTTTT. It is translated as CASSLPVSTGELFF.

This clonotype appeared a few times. The CDR3 DNA sequence: TGTGCCAGCAGTTACACCCCCTGGGGGGGCAAGCAGTTCTTC. This translates into CASSYTPWGGKQFF. The V gene is TRBV6-5, the J gene TRBJ2-1, with D perhaps matching TRBD2 (7 bases). Between the trimmed V and J ends, which lost 2 bases and 11 bases, there was a span of 16 bases. Germline CDR1 is MNHEY and CDR2 is SVGAGI. CDR3 length: 14 residues.

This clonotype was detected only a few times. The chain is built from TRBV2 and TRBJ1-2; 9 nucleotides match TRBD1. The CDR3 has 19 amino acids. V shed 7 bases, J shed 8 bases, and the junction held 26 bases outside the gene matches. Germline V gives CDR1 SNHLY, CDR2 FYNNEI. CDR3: CASNQVGGLGTGSFFGYTF. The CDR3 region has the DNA TGTGCCAGCAACCAGGTGGGGGGTTTAGGGACAGGGTCATTTTTCGGCTACACCTTC.

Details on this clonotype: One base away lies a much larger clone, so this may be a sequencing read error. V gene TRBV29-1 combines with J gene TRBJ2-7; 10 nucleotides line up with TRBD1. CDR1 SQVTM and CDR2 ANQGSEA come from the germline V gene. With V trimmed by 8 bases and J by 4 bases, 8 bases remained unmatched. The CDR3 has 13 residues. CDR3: CSIGTGAPYEQYF. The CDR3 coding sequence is TGCAGCATCGGGACAGGGGCCCCTTACGAGCAGTACTTC.

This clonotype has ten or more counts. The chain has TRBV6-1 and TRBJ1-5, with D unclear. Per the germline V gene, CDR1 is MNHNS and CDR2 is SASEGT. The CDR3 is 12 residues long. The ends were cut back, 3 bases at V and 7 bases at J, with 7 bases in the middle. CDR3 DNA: TGTGCCAGCAGTGAGGGTGGGCAGCCCCAGCATTTT. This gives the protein CASSEGGQPQHF.

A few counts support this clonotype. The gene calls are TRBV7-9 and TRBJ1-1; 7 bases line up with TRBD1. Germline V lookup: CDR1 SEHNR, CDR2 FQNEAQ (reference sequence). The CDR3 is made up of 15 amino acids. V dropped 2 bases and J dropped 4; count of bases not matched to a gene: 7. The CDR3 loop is CASSLIDRVGTEAFF. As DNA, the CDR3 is TGTGCCAGCAGCTTAATCGACAGGGTGGGCACTGAAGCTTTCTTT.

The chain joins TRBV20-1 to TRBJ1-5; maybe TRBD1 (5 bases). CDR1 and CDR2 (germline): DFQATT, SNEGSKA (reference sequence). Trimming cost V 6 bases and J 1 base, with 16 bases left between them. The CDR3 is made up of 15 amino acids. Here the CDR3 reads CSAIPQGRSNQPQHF. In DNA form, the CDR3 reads TGCAGTGCCATTCCCCAGGGAAGAAGCAATCAGCCCCAGCATTTT.

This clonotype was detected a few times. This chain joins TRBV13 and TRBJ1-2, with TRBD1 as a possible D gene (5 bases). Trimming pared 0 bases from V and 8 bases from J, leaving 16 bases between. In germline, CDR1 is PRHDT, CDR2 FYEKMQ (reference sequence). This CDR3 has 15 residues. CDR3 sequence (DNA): TGTGCCAGCAGCTTAGGATTGGGGGAACTTGGAGGCTACACCTTC. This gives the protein CASSLGLGELGGYTF. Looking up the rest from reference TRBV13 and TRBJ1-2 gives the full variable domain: AAGVIQSPRHLIKEKRETATLKCYPIPRHDTVYWYQQGPGQDPQFLISFYEKMQSDKGSIPDRFSAQQFSDYHSELNMSSLELGDSALYFCASSLGLGELGGYTFGSGTRLTVV.

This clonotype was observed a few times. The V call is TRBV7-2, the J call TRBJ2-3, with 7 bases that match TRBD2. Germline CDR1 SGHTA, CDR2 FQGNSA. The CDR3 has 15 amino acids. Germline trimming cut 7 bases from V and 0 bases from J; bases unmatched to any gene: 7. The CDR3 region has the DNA TGTGCCAGCATCTCCGGGGGGTGGAGCACAGATACGCAGTATTTT. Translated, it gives CASISGGWSTDTQYF.

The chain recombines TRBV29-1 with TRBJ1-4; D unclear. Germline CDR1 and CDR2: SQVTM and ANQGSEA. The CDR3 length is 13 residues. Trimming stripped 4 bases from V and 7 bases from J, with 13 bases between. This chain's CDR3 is CSVADGWSEKLFF. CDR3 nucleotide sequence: TGCAGCGTTGCGGACGGTTGGAGTGAAAAACTGTTTTTT.

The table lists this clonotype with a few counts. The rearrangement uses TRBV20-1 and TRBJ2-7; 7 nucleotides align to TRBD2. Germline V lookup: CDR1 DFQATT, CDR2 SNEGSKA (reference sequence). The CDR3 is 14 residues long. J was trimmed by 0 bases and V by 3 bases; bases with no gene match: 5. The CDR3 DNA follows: TGCAGTGCTAGCGGGGGGATAAGCTCCTACGAGCAGTACTTC. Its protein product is CSASGGISSYEQYF.

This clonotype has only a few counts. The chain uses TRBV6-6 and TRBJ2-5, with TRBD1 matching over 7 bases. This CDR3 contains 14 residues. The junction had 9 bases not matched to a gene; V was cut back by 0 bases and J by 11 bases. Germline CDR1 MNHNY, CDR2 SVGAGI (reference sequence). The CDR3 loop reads CASSYSLGQYEQYF. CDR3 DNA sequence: TGTGCCAGCAGTTACTCCTTGGGACAGTATGAGCAGTACTTC.

The CDR3 protein is CSADRGKTEAFF. CDR3 nucleotide sequence: TGCAGTGCCGACAGGGGGAAGACTGAAGCTTTCTTT. V is TRBV20-1 and J is TRBJ1-1; TRBD1 matches 9 bases. Germline assignment: CDR1 DFQATT and CDR2 SNEGSKA (reference sequence). The CDR3 loop spans 12 amino acids. Unmatched junction bases numbered 4, after V lost 6 bases and J lost 5 bases.

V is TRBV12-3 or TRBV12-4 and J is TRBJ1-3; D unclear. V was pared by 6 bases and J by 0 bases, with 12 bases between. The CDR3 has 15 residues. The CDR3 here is CASSSSDYSGNTIYF. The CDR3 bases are TGTGCCAGCAGCAGTAGCGATTACTCTGGAAACACCATATATTTT.

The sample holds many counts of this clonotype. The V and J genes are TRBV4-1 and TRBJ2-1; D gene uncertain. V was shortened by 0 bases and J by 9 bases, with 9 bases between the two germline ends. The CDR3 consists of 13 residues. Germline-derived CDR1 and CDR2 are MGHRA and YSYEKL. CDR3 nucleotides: TGCGCCAGCAGCCAAGATCGGTTCAGTGAGCAGTTCTTC. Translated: CASSQDRFSEQFF.

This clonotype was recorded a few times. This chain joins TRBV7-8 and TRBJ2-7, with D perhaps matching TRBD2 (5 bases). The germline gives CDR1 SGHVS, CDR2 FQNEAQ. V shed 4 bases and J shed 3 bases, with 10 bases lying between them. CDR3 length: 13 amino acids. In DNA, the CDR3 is TGTGCCAGCAGCTGGAACGAGGGCTACGAGCAGTACTTC. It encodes CASSWNEGYEQYF.

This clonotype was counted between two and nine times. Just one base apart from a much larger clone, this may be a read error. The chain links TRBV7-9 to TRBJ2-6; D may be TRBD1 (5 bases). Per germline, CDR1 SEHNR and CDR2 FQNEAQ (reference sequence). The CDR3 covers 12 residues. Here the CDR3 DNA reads TGTGCCAGCAGCTCTGGGGCCAACGTCCGGACTTTC. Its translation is CASSSGANVRTF.

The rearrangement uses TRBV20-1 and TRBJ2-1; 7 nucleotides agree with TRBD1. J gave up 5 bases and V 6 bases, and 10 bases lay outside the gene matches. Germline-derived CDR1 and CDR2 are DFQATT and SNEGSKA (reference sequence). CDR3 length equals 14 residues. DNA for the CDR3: TGCAGTGCCCTAGAGGGGGCCCGGGACAATGAGCAGTTCTTC. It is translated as CSALEGARDNEQFF.

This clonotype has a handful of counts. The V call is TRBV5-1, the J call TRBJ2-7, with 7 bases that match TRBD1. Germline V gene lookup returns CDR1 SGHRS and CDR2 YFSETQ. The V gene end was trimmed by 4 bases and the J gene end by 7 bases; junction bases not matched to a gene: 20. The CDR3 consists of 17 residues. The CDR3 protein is CASSPFLQGTGTREQYF. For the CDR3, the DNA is TGCGCCAGCAGCCCCTTCCTACAGGGGACCGGGACCAGAGAGCAGTACTTC.

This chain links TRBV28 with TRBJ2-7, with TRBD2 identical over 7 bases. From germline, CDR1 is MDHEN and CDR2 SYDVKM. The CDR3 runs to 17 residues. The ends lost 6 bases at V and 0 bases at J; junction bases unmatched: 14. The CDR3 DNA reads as TGTGCCAGCAGGTCCCCTTATGGGCGGGGGTTCTCCTACGAGCAGTACTTC. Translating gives CASRSPYGRGFSYEQYF. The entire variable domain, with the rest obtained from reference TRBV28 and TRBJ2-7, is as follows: DVKVTQSSRYLVKRTGEKVFLECVQDMDHENMFWYRQDPGLGLRLIYFSYDVKMKEKGDIPEGYSVSREKKERFSLILESASTNQTSMYLCASRSPYGRGFSYEQYFGPGTRLTVT.

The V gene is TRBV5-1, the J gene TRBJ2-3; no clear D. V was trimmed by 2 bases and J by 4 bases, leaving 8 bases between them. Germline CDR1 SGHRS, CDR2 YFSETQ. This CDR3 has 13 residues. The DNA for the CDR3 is TGCGCCAGCAGCTTACAGATCCCAGATACGCAGTATTTT. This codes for CASSLQIPDTQYF.

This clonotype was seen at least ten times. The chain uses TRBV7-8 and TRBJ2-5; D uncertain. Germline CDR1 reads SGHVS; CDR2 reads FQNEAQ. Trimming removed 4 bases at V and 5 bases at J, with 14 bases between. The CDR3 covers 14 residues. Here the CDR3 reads CASSSDILGETQYF. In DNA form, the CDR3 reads TGTGCCAGCAGCTCAGACATTCTTGGGGAGACCCAGTACTTC.

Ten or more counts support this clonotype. CDR3 bases: TGTGCCAGCAGTGATCGGGGACAGGGTCTTTTGTCCTACGAGCAGTACTTC. Protein sequence: CASSDRGQGLLSYEQYF. V and J are TRBV25-1 and TRBJ2-7, with 9 bases aligning to TRBD1. The junction had 10 bases not matched to a gene; V was cut back by 3 bases and J by 1 base. This CDR3 region has 17 residues. Per germline, CDR1 MGHDK and CDR2 SYGVNS.

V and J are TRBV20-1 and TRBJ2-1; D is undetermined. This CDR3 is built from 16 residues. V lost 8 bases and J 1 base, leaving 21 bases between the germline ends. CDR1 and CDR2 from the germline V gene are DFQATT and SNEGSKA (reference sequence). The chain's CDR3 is CSTRVGISTSYNEQFF. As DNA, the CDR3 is TGCAGTACCAGAGTGGGAATTAGCACTTCCTACAATGAGCAGTTCTTC.

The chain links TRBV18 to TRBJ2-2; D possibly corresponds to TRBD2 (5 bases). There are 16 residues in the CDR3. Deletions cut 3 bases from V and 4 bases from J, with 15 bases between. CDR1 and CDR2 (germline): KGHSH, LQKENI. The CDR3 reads CASSPLDSWSTGELFF. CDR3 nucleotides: TGTGCCAGCTCACCTCTGGACTCTTGGAGCACCGGGGAGCTGTTTTTT.